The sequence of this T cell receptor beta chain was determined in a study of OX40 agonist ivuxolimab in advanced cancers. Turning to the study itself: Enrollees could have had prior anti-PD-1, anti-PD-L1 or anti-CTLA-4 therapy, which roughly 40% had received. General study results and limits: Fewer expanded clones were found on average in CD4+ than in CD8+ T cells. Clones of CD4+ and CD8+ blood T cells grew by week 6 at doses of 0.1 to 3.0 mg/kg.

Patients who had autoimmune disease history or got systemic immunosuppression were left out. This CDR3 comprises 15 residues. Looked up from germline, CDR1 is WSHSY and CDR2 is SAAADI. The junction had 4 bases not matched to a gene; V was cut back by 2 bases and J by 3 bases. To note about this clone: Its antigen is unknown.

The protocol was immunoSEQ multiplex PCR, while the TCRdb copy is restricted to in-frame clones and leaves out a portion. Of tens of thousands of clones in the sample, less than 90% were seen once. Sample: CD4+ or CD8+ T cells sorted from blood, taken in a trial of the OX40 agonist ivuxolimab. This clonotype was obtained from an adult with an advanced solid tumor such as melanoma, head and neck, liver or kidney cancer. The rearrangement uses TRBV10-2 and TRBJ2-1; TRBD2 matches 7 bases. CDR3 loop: CASSENTGGYNEQFF. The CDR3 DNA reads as TGCGCCAGCAGTGAGAATACGGGAGGCTACAATGAGCAGTTCTTC.